These 11 T cell receptor beta chains originate from one sample sequenced in a study of beta chain features in type 1 diabetes. Points from the study as a whole: Among patients with Type 1 diabetes, TCRB CDR3s were moderately but significantly shorter in every one of the four CD4+ subsets.

Their cognate antigens are unknown. The study reverse transcribed the entire isolated RNA, so it sequenced expressed TCRB transcripts. The data were produced by immunoSEQ multiplex PCR, yet TCRdb's version contains in-frame clones alone and is incomplete. The sample lists nearly 700,000 clones, around an eighth occurring once. The specimen was naive CD4+ T cells from blood. All receptors derive from a young man with type 1 diabetes.

The chain has TRBV10-1 and TRBJ2-2; D ambiguous. The CDR3 contains 15 residues. Trimming stripped 1 base from V and 4 bases from J, with 10 bases between. Per germline, CDR1 WNHNN and CDR2 SYGVQD (reference sequence). Here the CDR3 reads CASSELKGSTGELFF. The CDR3 coding sequence is TGCGCCAGCAGTGAGTTGAAAGGATCCACCGGGGAGCTGTTTTTT.

This clone came up a few times. The chain combines TRBV9 with TRBJ2-5; 8 bases are shared with TRBD2. Germline lookup yields CDR1 SGDLS and CDR2 YYNGEE. The CDR3 runs 13 residues. V was clipped by 6 bases and J by 4 bases; unmatched bases: 5. The CDR3 sequence: CASTAGGGETQYF. The CDR3 DNA is TGTGCCAGCACCGCGGGGGGTGGAGAGACCCAGTACTTC. The variable domain in full, with the rest retrieved from reference TRBV9 and TRBJ2-5, is DSGVTQTPKHLITATGQRVTLRCSPRSGDLSVYWYQQSLDQGLQFLIQYYNGEERAKGNILERFSAQQFPDLHSELNLSSLELGDSALYFCASTAGGGETQYFGPGTRLLVL.

The chain joins TRBV30 to TRBJ2-3, with 9 bases fitting TRBD2. The germline gives CDR1 GTSNPN, CDR2 SVGIG (reference sequence). The CDR3 runs to 15 residues. The V gene end was trimmed by 4 bases and the J gene end by 4 bases; junction bases not matched to a gene: 9. The CDR3 spells CAWTGMAGGPDTQYF. The CDR3 nucleotides read TGTGCCTGGACGGGAATGGCGGGGGGGCCAGATACGCAGTATTTT.

Only a few counts were recorded for this clone. V usage is TRBV27 and J usage is TRBJ2-5; D is perhaps TRBD1 or TRBD2 (5 bases each). V was trimmed by 6 bases and J by 4 bases, leaving 15 bases between them. This CDR3 spans 14 amino acids. CDR1 and CDR2 (germline): MNHEY, SMNVEV (reference sequence). The CDR3 protein is CASRRNGGLETQYF. The CDR3 DNA follows: TGTGCCAGCAGGAGGAATGGGGGTTTAGAGACCCAGTACTTC.

This clone has more than one count but fewer than ten. The chain has TRBV7-3 and TRBJ1-1, with 7 bases fitting TRBD1. The length of the CDR3 is 13 residues. Per the germline V gene, CDR1 is SGHTA and CDR2 is FQGTGA. V trimming: 7 bases; J trimming: 8 bases; junction bases outside the gene matches: 10. For the CDR3, the DNA is TGTGCCAGCAAGACCTACTCGACAGGGGAAGCTTTCTTT. This encodes CASKTYSTGEAFF.

The rearrangement joins TRBV6-5 to TRBJ2-4, with a tentative D call TRBD1 (6 bases). Germline assignment: CDR1 MNHEY and CDR2 SVGAGI. V shed 4 bases and J shed 2 bases, with 15 bases lying between them. The CDR3 extends over 16 amino acids. In DNA, the CDR3 is TGTGCCAGCAGTTCAGCAGGGGCCGGGACCAAAAACATTCAGTACTTC. This gives the protein CASSSAGAGTKNIQYF.

The V gene is TRBV4-1, the J gene TRBJ2-3, with 14 bases identical to TRBD2. V shed 4 bases, J shed 3 bases, and the junction held 6 bases outside the gene matches. Looked up from germline, CDR1 is MGHRA and CDR2 is YSYEKL. The CDR3 extends over 17 amino acids. This chain's CDR3 is CASSLGLAGGKTDTQYF. The CDR3 DNA sequence: TGCGCCAGCAGCCTCGGACTAGCGGGGGGAAAAACAGATACGCAGTATTTT.

The rearrangement uses TRBV7-7 and TRBJ2-1; 12 nucleotides agree with TRBD1. The V gene end was trimmed by 5 bases and the J gene end by 10 bases; junction bases not matched to a gene: 3. CDR1 and CDR2 (germline): SSHAT, FNYEAQ (reference sequence). The CDR3 spans 13 residues. This chain's CDR3 is CASSPGTGGEQFF. The CDR3 bases are TGTGCCAGCAGCCCCGGGACAGGGGGCGAGCAGTTCTTC.

This chain links TRBV9 with TRBJ2-1, with D unresolved. The CDR3 totals 16 residues. CDR1 and CDR2 from the germline V gene are SGDLS and YYNGEE. V was clipped by 1 base and J by 0 bases, with 11 bases between them. As DNA, the CDR3 is TGTGCCAGCAGCGTACCCTCCGCGAGCTCCTACAATGAGCAGTTCTTC. Translating gives CASSVPSASSYNEQFF.

This chain uses TRBV6-6 with TRBJ2-7; D is ambiguous. Germline V lookup: CDR1 MNHNY, CDR2 SVGAGI (reference sequence). The CDR3 contains 13 residues. V was cut by 6 bases and J by 6 bases, with 15 bases left in between. The CDR3 coding sequence is TGTGCCAGCAGACGACTGCAATGGGCCGAGCAGTACTTC. The encoded protein is CASRRLQWAEQYF.

The chain carries TRBV30 and TRBJ2-3, with 9 nucleotides matching TRBD2. The V gene end was trimmed by 1 base and the J gene end by 1 base; junction bases not matched to a gene: 15. The V gene's germline CDR1 is GTSNPN and CDR2 SVGIG (reference sequence). This CDR3 has 19 residues. The chain's CDR3 is CAWSGVAGVGGLGTDTQYF. The CDR3 nucleotides read TGTGCCTGGAGTGGGGTAGCGGGGGTAGGAGGACTAGGCACAGATACGCAGTATTTT.